A single sample gave rise to the 2 T cell receptor beta chains below, sequenced in a study of T cell responses to AZD1222 COVID-19 vaccine. Assay used: immunoSEQ multiplex PCR; TCRdb lists only in-frame clones, some missing. The data hold over 130,000 clones, with about 91% observed a single time. The sample was peripheral blood, taken on day 0 of AZD1222 vaccination. The receptors were gathered from an adult in good health.

Remarks on this clone: The sample holds other DNA sequences that translate to the same CDR3. The chain joins TRBV6-2 or TRBV6-3 to TRBJ1-1; D not resolved. Germline values: CDR1 MNHEY, CDR2 SVGEGT. The CDR3 covers 11 residues. With 6 bases removed from V and 11 bases from J, the gap between germline ends came to 13 bases. CDR3 loop: CASSPGLEAFF. The CDR3 DNA follows: TGTGCCAGCAGCCCCGGACTGGAGGCTTTCTTT.

The V call is TRBV7-2, the J call TRBJ1-1; no firm D call. Germline V lookup: CDR1 SGHTA, CDR2 FQGNSA. Trimming took off 0 bases at V and 0 bases at J, with 5 bases between the two ends. The CDR3 has 14 residues. The CDR3 protein is CASSLATVNTEAFF. In nucleotides, the CDR3 is TGTGCCAGCAGCTTAGCTACGGTGAACACTGAAGCTTTCTTT. Full variable domain (missing parts from reference TRBV7-2 and TRBJ1-1): GAGVSQSPSNKVTEKGKDVELRCDPISGHTALYWYRQSLGQGLEFLIYFQGNSAPDKSGLPSDRFSAERTGGSVSTLTIQRTQQEDSAVYLCASSLATVNTEAFFGQGTRLTVV.